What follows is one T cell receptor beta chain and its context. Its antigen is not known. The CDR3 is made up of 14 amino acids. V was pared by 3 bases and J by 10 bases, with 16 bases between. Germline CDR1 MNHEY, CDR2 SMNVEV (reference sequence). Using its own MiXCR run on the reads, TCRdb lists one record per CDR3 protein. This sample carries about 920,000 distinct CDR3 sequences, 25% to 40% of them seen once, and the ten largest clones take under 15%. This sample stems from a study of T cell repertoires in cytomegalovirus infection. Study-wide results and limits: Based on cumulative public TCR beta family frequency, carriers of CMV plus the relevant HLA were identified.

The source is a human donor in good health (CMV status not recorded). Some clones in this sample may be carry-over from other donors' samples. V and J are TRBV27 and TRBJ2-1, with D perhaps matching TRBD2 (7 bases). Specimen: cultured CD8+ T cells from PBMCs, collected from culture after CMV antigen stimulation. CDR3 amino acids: CASSLAGAPREQFF. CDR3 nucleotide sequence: TGTGCCAGCAGTTTGGCGGGGGCGCCTCGCGAGCAGTTCTTC.